A single sample is the source of the 28 T cell receptor beta chains below, sequenced in a study of cytomegalovirus exposure and HLA in healthy donors. A multiplex PCR was run with 60 Vbeta primers and 13 Jbeta primers. Some clones are missing from TCRdb's copy, which holds only in-frame ones; the method was immunoSEQ multiplex PCR. The data contain approximately 140,000 clones, less than 85% of them seen just once; the ten biggest clones take up about 6.7%. Sequenced material: PBMCs. All receptors derive from a man aged 45-65 years in good health and CMV-seropositive.

For this clone: A read error may account for a junction end that differs from germline. The J gene is TRBJ1-3, the V gene TRBV7-9, with 7 nucleotides matching TRBD1. This CDR3 contains 15 residues. CDR1 and CDR2 from the germline V gene are SEHNR and FQNEAQ (reference sequence). In DNA, the CDR3 is TGTTCCAGCACCACGAGACAGGGCTCTGGAAACACCATATATTTT. Its protein product is CSSTTRQGSGNTIYF.

This clone came up a few times. This sequence joins TRBV7-2 and TRBJ2-4; TRBD1 agrees at 9 bases. The CDR3 length is 13 residues. The germline gives CDR1 SGHTA, CDR2 FQGNSA. V gave up 4 bases and J gave up 8 bases; unmatched junction bases: 3. Here the CDR3 reads CASSSDRGDIQYF. Written as DNA, the CDR3 is TGTGCCAGCAGCTCCGACAGGGGGGACATTCAGTACTTC.

The rearrangement uses TRBV2 and TRBJ2-7; 9 nucleotides align to TRBD2. Germline CDR1 is SNHLY and CDR2 is FYNNEI. This CDR3 is 13 amino acids long. J lost 6 bases, V lost 4 bases, and 4 bases had no gene match. The CDR3 DNA reads TGTGCCAGCAGTGGCCAGACTAGCGGCGAGCAGTACTTC. Amino acids: CASSGQTSGEQYF.

J is TRBJ2-2 and V is TRBV9; D remains ambiguous. The V and J ends lost 0 bases and 3 bases respectively, with 9 bases between them. In germline, CDR1 is SGDLS, CDR2 YYNGEE. The CDR3 runs 15 residues. CDR3 DNA: TGTGCCAGCAGCGTAGGTGTCTCCTACACCGGGGAGCTGTTTTTT. This encodes CASSVGVSYTGELFF.

The V and J genes are TRBV10-3 and TRBJ1-2, with 8 bases that match TRBD1. The CDR3 is made up of 15 amino acids. Germline CDR1 ENHRY, CDR2 SYGVKD. Trimming took 3 bases from V and 1 from J; bases not matched to a gene: 4. CDR3 region: CAISDPGQDNYGYTF. The CDR3 DNA reads as TGTGCCATCAGTGACCCGGGACAGGATAACTATGGCTACACCTTC.

This clone has only a few counts. The genes are TRBV6-4 and TRBJ2-5; D is unclear. The length of the CDR3 is 13 residues. V lost 5 bases and J 5 bases, leaving 12 bases between the germline ends. Germline CDR1 is MRHNA and CDR2 is SNTAGT. CDR3 sequence reads: CASSKALGETQYF. CDR3 nucleotides: TGTGCCAGCAGTAAGGCCCTCGGGGAGACCCAGTACTTC.

This clone was detected a few times. The chain carries TRBV28 and TRBJ1-6, with TRBD1 matching over 7 bases. Trimming cost V 4 bases and J 5 bases; bases outside gene matches: 11. Germline CDR1 and CDR2: MDHEN and SYDVKM. The CDR3 is 17 amino acids. In nucleotides, the CDR3 is TGTGCCAGCAGTTCCGTCTGGACAGGTGGGGATAATTCACCCCTCCACTTT. Its protein is CASSSVWTGGDNSPLHF.

The rearrangement links TRBV7-8 to TRBJ2-5; TRBD2 aligns across 8 bases. The CDR3 contains 15 residues. Per germline, CDR1 SGHVS and CDR2 FQNEAQ. V lost 0 bases to trimming and J lost 5 bases; unmatched junction nucleotides: 5. The CDR3 sequence: CASSLAGRARETQYF. The DNA of the CDR3 is TGTGCCAGCAGCTTAGCCGGGAGGGCCAGGGAGACCCAGTACTTC.

This clone was observed a few times. Other nucleotide sequences in the sample specify the same CDR3. The rearrangement uses TRBV5-1 and TRBJ2-3; D possibly corresponds to TRBD2 (6 bases). The CDR3 has 14 amino acids. Trimming removed 0 bases at V and 1 base at J, with 6 bases between. Looked up from germline, CDR1 is SGHRS and CDR2 is YFSETQ. The DNA for the CDR3 is TGCGCCAGCAGCTTGGCTAGCGGCACAGATACGCAGTATTTT. Protein product: CASSLASGTDTQYF.

The gene calls are TRBV2 and TRBJ1-5; TRBD1 aligns across 11 bases. Germline V CDR1 and CDR2: SNHLY, FYNNEI. V was clipped by 5 bases and J by 1 base; unmatched bases: 7. This CDR3 spans 17 amino acids. CDR3 in DNA: TGTGCCAGCAGTCGTCCGGGACAGGGGGTAAGCAATCAGCCCCAGCATTTT. This codes for CASSRPGQGVSNQPQHF.

The chain joins TRBV18 to TRBJ2-2; D might be TRBD2 (5 bases). The CDR3 is 16 residues long. V dropped 2 bases and J dropped 7 bases, with 17 bases sitting between them. CDR1 KGHSH and CDR2 LQKENI come from the germline V gene. CDR3 region: CASSPKAADEGGELFF. Written as DNA, the CDR3 is TGTGCCAGCTCACCAAAGGCGGCAGACGAGGGCGGGGAGCTGTTTTTT. The complete variable domain, with remaining parts taken from reference TRBV18 and TRBJ2-2, reads NAGVMQNPRHLVRRRGQEARLRCSPMKGHSHVYWYRQLPEEGLKFMVYLQKENIIDESGMPKERFSAEFPKEGPSILRIQQVVRGDSAAYFCASSPKAADEGGELFFGEGSRLTVL.

This clone turned up a few times. The rearrangement links TRBV11-2 to TRBJ2-7; 10 bases are shared with TRBD2. V was pared by 0 bases and J by 10 bases, with 9 bases of the junction left unmatched. Germline values: CDR1 SGHAT, CDR2 FQNNGV. CDR3 length: 15 amino acids. The CDR3 sequence: CASSLDRGSGRLQYF. CDR3 sequence (DNA): TGTGCCAGCAGCTTAGATCGCGGTAGCGGGAGGTTACAGTACTTC.

The V call is TRBV30, the J call TRBJ1-6; no clear D gene. CDR3 length equals 11 residues. CDR1 is GTSNPN and CDR2 is SVGIG in the germline V gene (reference sequence). V lost 2 bases and J lost 9, with 5 bases in between. CDR3 sequence reads: CAWSLFSPLHF. In DNA form, the CDR3 reads TGTGCCTGGAGTCTGTTTTCACCCCTCCACTTT.

V gene TRBV7-2 combines with J gene TRBJ1-1; D call uncertain. The CDR3 sequence is 14 residues long. V lost 5 bases and J 5 bases, leaving 15 bases between the germline ends. Germline V gives CDR1 SGHTA, CDR2 FQGNSA. CDR3 in amino acids: CASSINRGGTEAFF. DNA of the CDR3: TGTGCCAGCAGCATTAACCGAGGCGGGACTGAAGCTTTCTTT.

The table lists this clone with a count of one. The chain joins TRBV4-1 to TRBJ2-5, with 10 bases that match TRBD2. CDR3 length: 17 amino acids. Germline CDR1 and CDR2: MGHRA and YSYEKL. Trimming took 9 bases from V and 7 from J; bases not matched to a gene: 20. CDR3 bases: TGCGCCAGTCATCCAGGGAGGCTAGCGGGAGTGGGGGGGACCCAGTACTTC. This sequence encodes CASHPGRLAGVGGTQYF.

The rearrangement links TRBV7-8 to TRBJ1-2; TRBD1 agrees at 9 bases. With 4 bases clipped from V and 4 bases from J, the junction kept 13 bases outside the gene matches. CDR1 and CDR2 from the germline V gene are SGHVS and FQNEAQ. CDR3 length equals 17 residues. The CDR3 sequence: CASSSPGRTGGGYGYTF. The CDR3 bases are TGTGCCAGCAGCTCCCCAGGCCGAACAGGGGGCGGCTATGGCTACACCTTC.

The CDR3 DNA reads TGTGCCAGTAGTATAAGGGGTTGGAGTGAGCCCCAGCATTTT. This encodes CASSIRGWSEPQHF. The rearrangement joins TRBV19 to TRBJ1-5; TRBD1 is a possible D gene (5 bases). The CDR3 has 14 residues. V was trimmed by 2 bases and J by 8 bases, leaving 13 bases between them. Germline CDR1 and CDR2: LNHDA and SQIVND (reference sequence).

V gene TRBV19 combines with J gene TRBJ2-5, with D tentatively TRBD2 (5 bases). With the DNA end fitting TRBJ2-7 better, the J assignment may be wrong. Germline values: CDR1 LNHDA, CDR2 SQIVND (reference sequence). The CDR3 spans 14 residues. The CDR3 here is CASSMSRTSYEQYF. The CDR3, as DNA: TGTGCCAGTAGTATGAGTCGGACTTCCTACGAGCAGTACTTC.

To note about this clone: A read error is likely, as this CDR3 ends without the conserved phenylalanine or tryptophan. The DNA is omitted, as the CDR3 cannot be located on it reliably, and the CDR3 follows TCRdb's listing. J is TRBJ2-7 and V is TRBV6-6; TRBD1, as called in the table, went unchecked against the DNA. With termini counted, the CDR3 has 12 amino acids. Germline V CDR1 and CDR2: MNHNY, SVGAGI (reference sequence). CDR3 loop: CASSDQAGHHRS.

The chain is built from TRBV5-4 and TRBJ2-3; 8 bases map to TRBD2. Trimming at V came to 5 bases and at J to 1 base, leaving 9 bases not matched to a gene. The CDR3 runs 16 residues. Germline-derived CDR1 and CDR2 are SGHNT and YYREEE (reference sequence). CDR3 protein: CASSSGTRTRTDTQYF. The CDR3 DNA follows: TGTGCCAGCAGTTCAGGGACTAGGACGCGCACAGATACGCAGTATTTT.

This chain uses TRBV5-1 with TRBJ2-5; 7 nucleotides align to TRBD1. The V gene end was trimmed by 1 base and the J gene end by 0 bases; junction bases not matched to a gene: 6. Germline V gene data show CDR1 as SGHRS and CDR2 as YFSETQ. This CDR3 contains 16 residues. The CDR3 is CASSLSGTAYQETQYF. CDR3 nucleotides: TGCGCCAGCAGCTTGTCCGGGACAGCGTACCAAGAGACCCAGTACTTC.

The J gene is TRBJ1-4, the V gene TRBV30, with 9 positions matching TRBD1. The junction had 8 bases not matched to a gene; V was cut back by 3 bases and J by 0 bases. This CDR3 spans 17 amino acids. The germline V gene encodes CDR1 GTSNPN and CDR2 SVGIG (reference sequence). The CDR3 spells CAWRDRGRGATNEKLFF. In nucleotides, the CDR3 is TGTGCCTGGAGAGACAGGGGGAGGGGTGCAACTAATGAAAAACTGTTTTTT.

This chain links TRBV7-9 with TRBJ2-7; possible D gene TRBD2, 6 bases. Deletions cut 5 bases from V and 3 bases from J, with 11 bases between. The CDR3 loop spans 13 amino acids. From germline, CDR1 is SEHNR and CDR2 FQNEAQ (reference sequence). CDR3 protein: CASSPRRGYEQYF. The CDR3 nucleotides are TGTGCCAGCAGCCCCAGGAGGGGCTACGAGCAGTACTTC.

This clone was detected only a few times. V gene TRBV6-5 combines with J gene TRBJ2-5; perhaps TRBD2 as D (5 bases). The CDR3 runs 13 residues. Between the trimmed V and J ends, which lost 6 bases and 5 bases, there was a span of 13 bases. Germline CDR1 reads MNHEY; CDR2 reads SVGAGI. This chain's CDR3 is CASRLGVWETQYF. Written as DNA, the CDR3 is TGTGCCAGCAGGCTCGGGGTTTGGGAGACCCAGTACTTC.

This chain connects TRBV12-5 to TRBJ2-5, with a tentative D call TRBD2 (6 bases). The V end lost 6 bases, the J end lost 2 bases, and 10 bases lay between the germline ends. Germline V gives CDR1 LGHNT, CDR2 FRNRAP. The CDR3 has 13 residues. CDR3 in amino acids: CASGNSGQETQYF. For the CDR3, the DNA is TGTGCTAGTGGGAATAGCGGACAAGAGACCCAGTACTTC.

This clone was picked up one time. The chain links TRBV2 to TRBJ1-5; 9 bases are shared with TRBD1. V lost 8 bases, J lost 6 bases, and 8 bases stayed unmatched. This CDR3 has 14 residues. The V gene's germline CDR1 is SNHLY and CDR2 FYNNEI. CDR3 protein: CASAGQGTTQPQHF. In nucleotides, the CDR3 is TGTGCCAGCGCCGGACAGGGGACTACTCAGCCCCAGCATTTT.

The chain carries TRBV4-1 and TRBJ2-7, with 10 bases matching TRBD2. V lost 1 base and J lost 4; bases outside the gene matches: 1. Germline values: CDR1 MGHRA, CDR2 YSYEKL. CDR3 length: 14 amino acids. Here the CDR3 reads CASSQASGSYEQYF. For the CDR3, the DNA is TGCGCCAGCAGCCAAGCTAGCGGGAGTTACGAGCAGTACTTC.

CDR3 protein: CASSHRDTTHGYTF. The CDR3 nucleotides read TGTGCCAGCAGTCACCGGGACACTACCCATGGCTACACCTTC. The chain carries TRBV6-6 and TRBJ1-2; D might be TRBD1 (6 bases). Between the trimmed V and J ends, which lost 5 bases and 6 bases, there was a span of 16 bases. CDR1 and CDR2 (germline): MNHNY, SVGAGI (reference sequence). The CDR3 extends over 14 amino acids.